A single sample is the source of the 21 T cell receptor beta chains below, sequenced in a study of memory B cells and T cells in multiple sclerosis. Profiled with immunoSEQ multiplex PCR; TCRdb holds only in-frame clones, not every one. The sample lists under 50,000 clones; around 80% were seen once. Stimulus-free culture yielded autoproliferating CFSE-dim and non-proliferating CFSE-high T cells, each sequenced separately. Roughly 4.5x10^7 CFSE-labeled PBMCs were cultured six to seven days unstimulated, then replicate wells were pooled. Antigens for these TCRs are unknown. Sample: PBMCs from blood kept in culture. These receptors came from a human donor with multiple sclerosis.

The V and J genes are TRBV6-5 and TRBJ1-2; D remains ambiguous. The V gene lost 0 bases and the J gene lost 7 bases, with 18 bases spanning the gap. The CDR3 extends over 16 amino acids. Germline lookup yields CDR1 MNHEY and CDR2 SVGAGI. The CDR3 DNA follows: TGTGCCAGCAGTTACTCCCTGTGGGCGGGCGCTTTTGGCTACACCTTC. This sequence encodes CASSYSLWAGAFGYTF.

This clone was detected only a few times. The J gene is TRBJ2-7, the V gene TRBV5-1; TRBD2 matches 9 bases. This CDR3 contains 17 residues. Germline V gene sequence: CDR1 SGHRS, CDR2 YFSETQ. The V and J ends lost 0 bases and 1 base, in that order; junction bases with no gene match: 8. In DNA form, the CDR3 reads TGCGCCAGCAGCTTGGGTGTTAGCGGGGGCGCTTCCTACGAGCAGTACTTC. This encodes CASSLGVSGGASYEQYF.

The V gene is TRBV7-3, the J gene TRBJ1-2, with a tentative D call TRBD1 (5 bases). Germline lookup yields CDR1 SGHTA and CDR2 FQGTGA. The V end was cut by 2 bases, the J end by 4 bases, with 8 bases between. The CDR3 spans 13 residues. CDR3 amino acids: CASSLPGTYGYTF. The CDR3 nucleotides are TGTGCCAGCAGCTTACCAGGGACCTATGGCTACACCTTC.

V and J are TRBV20-1 and TRBJ1-2; D is ambiguous. This CDR3 has 10 amino acids. V lost 6 bases and J lost 3, with 5 bases in between. CDR1 and CDR2 from the germline V gene are DFQATT and SNEGSKA (reference sequence). DNA for the CDR3: TGCAGTGCCTGGGACTATGGCTACACCTTC. As protein: CSAWDYGYTF.

CDR3 sequence: CASSFDTASSETQYF. The CDR3 nucleotides are TGTGCCAGCAGTTTTGACACCGCAAGCTCAGAGACCCAGTACTTC. The chain carries TRBV28 and TRBJ2-5; D is undetermined. The V end was cut by 3 bases, the J end by 4 bases, with 15 bases between. CDR1 and CDR2 from the germline V gene are MDHEN and SYDVKM. The CDR3 is 15 residues long.

V and J are TRBV4-3 and TRBJ2-1, with D perhaps matching TRBD1 or TRBD2 (5 bases each). The CDR3 loop spans 13 amino acids. V shed 2 bases and J shed 7 bases, with 9 bases lying between them. Germline V gene data show CDR1 as LGHNA and CDR2 as YSLEER. The CDR3 loop reads CASSQRWGNEQFF. In DNA, the CDR3 is TGCGCCAGCAGCCAACGTTGGGGGAATGAGCAGTTCTTC.

The chain couples TRBV27 to TRBJ1-2; 9 positions agree with TRBD1. V shed 8 bases and J 3 bases; nucleotides not matched to a gene: 4. Per the germline V gene, CDR1 is MNHEY and CDR2 is SMNVEV (reference sequence). The CDR3 has 13 amino acids. The CDR3 region is CASGRQGDYGYTF. The CDR3 DNA is TGTGCCAGCGGTAGACAGGGGGACTATGGCTACACCTTC.

The chain carries TRBV6-5 and TRBJ1-2, with no clear D. In germline, CDR1 is MNHEY, CDR2 SVGAGI. The CDR3 sequence is 12 residues long. The V and J ends lost 6 bases and 4 bases respectively, with 9 bases between them. The CDR3 region has the DNA TGTGCCAGCAGCCCCGGCCCCTATGGCTACACCTTC. Translating gives CASSPGPYGYTF.

The V and J genes are TRBV6-5 and TRBJ2-7; 7 bases agree with TRBD1. J was trimmed by 6 bases and V by 6 bases; bases with no gene match: 2. The CDR3 contains 11 residues. CDR1 is MNHEY, CDR2 SVGAGI, per germline. The CDR3: CASRTGFEQYF. The CDR3 nucleotides are TGTGCCAGCAGGACAGGGTTCGAGCAGTACTTC.

The genes are TRBV4-1 and TRBJ1-5; perhaps TRBD1 as D (5 bases). V lost 5 bases, J lost 5 bases, and 10 bases lay in between. Per the germline V gene, CDR1 is MGHRA and CDR2 is YSYEKL. The CDR3 consists of 13 residues. CDR3 sequence: CASSAQQDQPQHF. The CDR3 bases are TGCGCCAGCAGCGCACAACAGGATCAGCCCCAGCATTTT.

The chain carries TRBV5-1 and TRBJ2-7; 7 nucleotides agree with TRBD1. CDR1 SGHRS and CDR2 YFSETQ come from the germline V gene. The CDR3 has 15 residues. Unmatched junction bases numbered 8, after V lost 0 bases and J lost 5 bases. The CDR3 DNA reads as TGCGCCAGCAGCTTGGGGACAGGTACTCCCAACGAGCAGTACTTC. It encodes CASSLGTGTPNEQYF.

As to this clone: Other nucleotide sequences in the sample specify the same CDR3. The chain couples TRBV7-2 to TRBJ1-1; D remains unclear. This CDR3 has 14 amino acids. Germline V gene sequence: CDR1 SGHTA, CDR2 FQGNSA. V lost 1 base, J lost 2 bases, and 8 bases lay in between. CDR3 coding DNA: TGTGCCAGCAGCTTAGACAGCTTCAACACTGAAGCTTTCTTT. This sequence encodes CASSLDSFNTEAFF.

The V gene is TRBV27, the J gene TRBJ1-2; the match to TRBD1 covers 8 bases. Germline V gene lookup returns CDR1 MNHEY and CDR2 SMNVEV (reference sequence). Unmatched junction bases numbered 15, after V lost 9 bases and J lost 3 bases. This CDR3 has 16 residues. The CDR3: CASRTPTGAEDYGYTF. Written as DNA, the CDR3 is TGTGCCAGTAGAACCCCGACAGGGGCGGAAGACTATGGCTACACCTTC.

The chain links TRBV4-3 to TRBJ1-5; D not resolved. The V and J ends lost 4 bases and 1 base respectively, with 8 bases between them. From germline, CDR1 is LGHNA and CDR2 YSLEER. The CDR3 runs to 14 residues. This CDR3 reads CASSPTGSNQPQHF. CDR3 in DNA: TGCGCCAGCAGCCCGACCGGGAGCAATCAGCCCCAGCATTTT.

The chain uses TRBV28 and TRBJ1-2; weak D call: TRBD1 (5 bases). The V end lost 5 bases, the J end lost 6 bases, and 19 bases lay between the germline ends. The CDR3 length is 15 residues. The germline V gene encodes CDR1 MDHEN and CDR2 SYDVKM. CDR3 nucleotides: TGTGCCAGCAGTAGCCCCGGGATCGCGGGGGATGGCTACACCTTC. Translating gives CASSSPGIAGDGYTF.

The chain employs TRBV30 and TRBJ1-4, with D unresolved. V was clipped by 2 bases and J by 5 bases, with 9 bases between them. The CDR3 totals 13 residues. Per the germline V gene, CDR1 is GTSNPN and CDR2 is SVGIG (reference sequence). The CDR3 DNA sequence: TGTGCCTGGAGTCTGCGTTCCAATGAAAAACTGTTTTTT. Translating gives CAWSLRSNEKLFF.

The V call is TRBV19, the J call TRBJ1-2; no definite D call. V was shortened by 3 bases and J by 6 bases, with 11 bases between the two germline ends. Germline CDR1 is LNHDA and CDR2 is SQIVND (reference sequence). The CDR3 is 13 residues long. The CDR3, as DNA: TGTGCCAGTAGTATCTCTTATTGGGATGGCTACACCTTC. Its protein product is CASSISYWDGYTF.

The chain employs TRBV5-1 and TRBJ2-3, with D perhaps matching TRBD2 (5 bases). V was pared by 3 bases and J by 5 bases, with 19 bases between. This CDR3 spans 16 amino acids. The germline gives CDR1 SGHRS, CDR2 YFSETQ. The CDR3 spells CASSSVPGREGDTQYF. As DNA, the CDR3 is TGCGCCAGCAGCTCGGTTCCGGGCCGAGAGGGAGATACGCAGTATTTT.

The chain employs TRBV15 and TRBJ2-1; D call uncertain. The germline gives CDR1 LNHNV, CDR2 YYDKDF (reference sequence). The CDR3 loop spans 12 amino acids. V was cut by 0 bases and J by 9 bases, with 6 bases left in between. The CDR3 sequence is CATSRDTSEQFF. The CDR3 nucleotides read TGTGCCACCAGCAGAGATACCAGTGAGCAGTTCTTC.

A remark on this clone: One end of the junction is discordant with germline, which a read error may explain. This chain connects TRBV7-7 to TRBJ1-3; a possible D gene is TRBD1 (5 bases). The CDR3 covers 13 residues. In germline, CDR1 is SSHAT, CDR2 FNYEAQ (reference sequence). In DNA, the CDR3 is TGTGCTAGCAGCTTGGGGGTGGCGGACACCATATATTTT. Amino acid sequence: CASSLGVADTIYF. The full variable domain, in which reference TRBV7-7 and TRBJ1-3 provide the parts outside the CDR3, is GAGVSQSPRYKVTKRGQDVTLRCDPISSHATLYWYQQALGQGPEFLTYFNYEAQPDKSGLPSDRFSAERPEGSISTLTIQRTEQRDSAMYRCASSLGVADTIYFGEGSWLTVV.

The J gene is TRBJ1-3, the V gene TRBV4-3, with D perhaps TRBD1 (5 bases). V was pared by 6 bases and J by 3 bases, with 9 bases between. The CDR3 length is 13 residues. Per germline, CDR1 LGHNA and CDR2 YSLEER. The CDR3 region is CASSRGVGNTIYF. The DNA of the CDR3 is TGCGCCAGCAGTCGGGGGGTTGGAAACACCATATATTTT.